This is a list of T cell receptor beta chains from one sample in a study of blood T cell repertoires in COVID-19. Sequencing used immunoSEQ multiplex PCR; TCRdb keeps in-frame clones, though not all of them. The top ten hold roughly 2.2% of the sample, which has 250,000 to 300,000 clones, about nine tenths seen once. The sample taken for sequencing was peripheral blood. The receptors were gathered from a man aged 50-60 years with acute or convalescent COVID-19. CDR3s include the opening cysteine and the closing phenylalanine or tryptophan. Each record gives: clone size, V gene, J gene, D gene, CDR3 protein, CDR3 DNA. The D gene is left open where the match is weak. Size values are once, few and many counts, or a class for expanded clones, and some rows have none.

clone_size: -
v_call: TRBV19
j_call: TRBJ1-3
d_call: -
cdr3_aa: CASGVQGNTIYF
cdr3_nt: TGTGCCAGCGGGGTGCAAGGAAACACCATATATTTT

clone_size: -
v_call: TRBV7-3
j_call: TRBJ1-6
d_call: -
cdr3_aa: CASSLKRGTGNSPLHF
cdr3_nt: TGTGCCAGCAGCTTAAAGCGGGGGACGGGAAACTCACCCCTCCACTTT

clone_size: -
v_call: TRBV27
j_call: TRBJ2-7
d_call: -
cdr3_aa: CASSNREGYEQYF
cdr3_nt: TGTGCCAGCAGTAACAGGGAGGGTTACGAGCAGTACTTC

clone_size: few
v_call: TRBV5-6
j_call: TRBJ2-3
d_call: TRBD2
cdr3_aa: CASSLGAGGPLSTDTQYF
cdr3_nt: TGTGCCAGCAGCTTAGGAGCGGGGGGGCCCCTTAGCACAGATACGCAGTATTTT

clone_size: -
v_call: TRBV2
j_call: TRBJ1-3
d_call: -
cdr3_aa: CASSETLNTIYF
cdr3_nt: TGTGCCAGCTCAGAGACACTAAACACCATATATTTT

clone_size: -
v_call: TRBV6-5
j_call: TRBJ1-2
d_call: -
cdr3_aa: CASSPWGGSFYGYTF
cdr3_nt: TGTGCCAGCAGTCCTTGGGGGGGGAGCTTCTATGGCTACACCTTC

clone_size: -
v_call: TRBV3-1/TRBV3-2
j_call: TRBJ1-1
d_call: TRBD1
cdr3_aa: CASSQAGQGNTEAFF
cdr3_nt: TGTGCCAGCAGCCAGGCGGGACAGGGGAACACTGAAGCTTTCTTT

clone_size: -
v_call: TRBV7-2
j_call: TRBJ2-1
d_call: TRBD2
cdr3_aa: CASSVASGGVEQFF
cdr3_nt: TGTGCCAGCAGCGTCGCCAGCGGGGGAGTTGAGCAGTTCTTC

clone_size: -
v_call: TRBV3-1/TRBV3-2
j_call: TRBJ2-7
d_call: -
cdr3_aa: CASSGTAYEQYF
cdr3_nt: TGTGCCAGCAGCGGGACTGCCTACGAGCAGTACTTC

clone_size: -
v_call: TRBV5-1
j_call: TRBJ2-2
d_call: -
cdr3_aa: CASKEQGSGTGELFF
cdr3_nt: TGCGCCAGCAAGGAACAGGGTAGTGGGACCGGGGAGCTGTTTTTT